These T cell receptor beta chains were read from a single sample in a study of beta chain features in type 1 diabetes. The method was immunoSEQ multiplex PCR; TCRdb's version includes in-frame clones alone and lacks a portion of them. Of 300,000 to 450,000 clones listed, 20% were seen once; the top ten hold under 0.05%. Sequencing was done on a sample of naive CD4+ T cells from blood. These receptors were collected from a woman aged 18-29 years in good health. CDR3s include the opening cysteine and the closing phenylalanine or tryptophan. The order of the fields is V gene, clone size, J gene, D gene, CDR3 DNA, CDR3 protein. D genes are given only for firm matches. The listing skips clone size in some rows; elsewhere it reads once, few, many or a size class.

TRBV29-1	few	TRBJ2-3	TRBD1	TGCAGCGAAGGGACAGGGGGGGATACGCAGTATTTT	CSEGTGGDTQYF
TRBV19	few	TRBJ2-4	.	TGTGCCAGTAGTATGGACGGGATTGATCGCATTCAGTACTTC	CASSMDGIDRIQYF
TRBV18	few	TRBJ2-1	TRBD1	TGTGCCAGCTCTCCAGACAGGGGGGCTTACAATGAGCAGTTCTTC	CASSPDRGAYNEQFF
TRBV29-1	.	TRBJ1-1	TRBD1	TGCAGCGTGCCGAACAGGGGAGACACTGAAGCTTTCTTT	CSVPNRGDTEAFF
TRBV5-1	few	TRBJ1-1	TRBD1	TGCGCCAGCAGCTCGACAGGGGCCCGGGGCACTGAAGCTTTCTTT	CASSSTGARGTEAFF
TRBV5-4	.	TRBJ1-1	.	TGTGCCAGCAGCTTGGAGCAGGGGTTGGGCACTGAAGCTTTCTTT	CASSLEQGLGTEAFF
TRBV7-2	.	TRBJ2-2	.	TGTGCCAGCAGAATCGGGGGTTTCACCGGGGAGCTGTTTTTT	CASRIGGFTGELFF
TRBV4-1	.	TRBJ1-2	.	TGCGCCAGCAGCAGGCAGGGTGGCTACACCTTC	CASSRQGGYTF
TRBV30	few	TRBJ1-6	TRBD1	TGTGCCTGGAGTGTGGGCAGGGGGTTTTCTTCACCCCTCCACTTT	CAWSVGRGFSSPLHF
TRBV2	few	TRBJ2-1	.	TGTGCCAGCAGTTTAACACCCAATGAGCAGTTCTTC	CASSLTPNEQFF
TRBV7-9	.	TRBJ1-1	.	TGTGCCAGCAGCTTAAAGAGGGACACTGAAGCTTTCTTT	CASSLKRDTEAFF
TRBV19	.	TRBJ1-1	.	TGTGCCAGTAGTACAGCCGGGACAACTCCTACTGAAGCTTTCTTT	CASSTAGTTPTEAFF
TRBV18	few	TRBJ1-1	.	TGTGCCAGCTCTCTGTTCGTCCAGAGACACCAAGACACTGAAGCTTTCTTT	CASSLFVQRHQDTEAFF
TRBV2	few	TRBJ1-1	.	TGTGCCAGCATGGGGCAGAATACTATGAACACTGAAGCTTTCTTT	CASMGQNTMNTEAFF
TRBV7-9	few	TRBJ2-1	TRBD1	TGTGCCAGCAGCTTGGGACAGAACCCGTTCTTC	CASSLGQNPFF
TRBV2	few	TRBJ2-2	.	TGTGCCAGCAGACGGGACATAGTTACCGGGGAGCTGTTTTTT	CASRRDIVTGELFF
TRBV5-4	.	TRBJ2-3	.	TGTGCCAGCAGCGCAGGGGCACCTAGCACAGATACGCAGTATTTT	CASSAGAPSTDTQYF
TRBV7-2	.	TRBJ2-1	.	TGTGCCAGCAGCTCCTACAGGGCCAACGAGCAGTTCTTC	CASSSYRANEQFF
TRBV11-2	.	TRBJ1-2	.	TGTGCCAGCAGCTTAGAGGAGGGCCCAGGTCGCGGCTACACCTTC	CASSLEEGPGRGYTF
TRBV19	.	TRBJ2-4	.	TGTGCCAGTAAGGGAGGCGACAGAGAGAACATTCAGTACTTC	CASKGGDRENIQYF
TRBV6-6	.	TRBJ2-1	.	TGTGCCAGCAGTGGAGACAGATACAATGAGCAGTTCTTC	CASSGDRYNEQFF
TRBV4-3	.	TRBJ1-5	.	TGCGCCAGCAGCCAAGTACAGGGTCAGCCCCAGCATTTT	CASSQVQGQPQHF
TRBV30	.	TRBJ2-7	TRBD1	TGTGCCTGGATCTTACCTGGGACAGGGACGTACGAGCAGTACTTC	CAWILPGTGTYEQYF
TRBV14	few	TRBJ1-2	TRBD1	TGTGCCAGCAGCCATCCCGACAGGGCCCCTGCCTTC	CASSHPDRAPAF
TRBV18	few	TRBJ2-7	TRBD1	TGTGCCAGCGCCCCGGGACAGGGGGAGAGGGAGCAGTACTTC	CASAPGQGEREQYF
TRBV5-1	.	TRBJ2-5	TRBD2	TGCGCCAGCAGCGTGCGCGGCGGGAGGGGTATTCTACAAGAGACCCAGTACTTC	CASSVRGGRGILQETQYF
TRBV7-2	few	TRBJ2-3	.	TGTGCCAGCAGCTTGAGGGCAGATACGCAGTATTTT	CASSLRADTQYF
TRBV25-1	few	TRBJ2-1	.	TGTGCCAGCAGTGAAGCCACTGGGGCGGGGAGCTCCTACAATGAGCAGTTCTTC	CASSEATGAGSSYNEQFF
TRBV5-4	few	TRBJ2-1	.	TGTGCCAGCAGCTTGGATCAGGCTTCCTACAATGAGCAGTTCTTC	CASSLDQASYNEQFF
TRBV7-2	.	TRBJ1-2	.	TGTGCCAGCAGCCCCCCGGCGGGGGACTATGGCTACACCTTC	CASSPPAGDYGYTF
TRBV16	few	TRBJ1-6	TRBD1	TGTGCCAGCAGCCAAGGGACAGGGTCCTATAATTCACCCCTCCACTTT	CASSQGTGSYNSPLHF
TRBV9	.	TRBJ1-1	TRBD1	TGTGCCAGCAGCGTAGCAACCACAGGGGATGAAGCTTTCTTT	CASSVATTGDEAFF
TRBV13	.	TRBJ2-1	TRBD2	TGTGCCAGCAGCTTACCTCCGGGGGGAGAACAAGGTAGGGATGAGCAGTTCTTC	CASSLPPGGEQGRDEQFF
TRBV11-2	.	TRBJ2-1	.	TGTGCCAGCAGCTTGAGAGGGCCAACCTACAATGAGCAGTTCTTC	CASSLRGPTYNEQFF
TRBV30	.	TRBJ1-5	TRBD1	TGTGCCTGGAGTGGGACAGGGGATCAGCCCCAGCATTTT	CAWSGTGDQPQHF
TRBV11-2	few	TRBJ1-3	TRBD1	TGTGCCAGCAAACTACAGGGGCGCTCTGGAAACACCATATATTTT	CASKLQGRSGNTIYF
TRBV6-1	.	TRBJ2-4	.	TGTGCCAGCAGTGAAGGGTCAATCGGCATTCAGTACTTC	CASSEGSIGIQYF
TRBV11-2	.	TRBJ2-3	.	TGTGCCAGCAGCTTTTCAGAAAGCACAGATACGCAGTATTTT	CASSFSESTDTQYF
TRBV7-6	.	TRBJ1-5	.	TGTGCCAGCAGCAAACGGGGGGAGTGTAACAATCAGCCCCAGCATTTT	CASSKRGECNNQPQHF
TRBV29-1	once	TRBJ2-5	.	TGCAGCGTTGTCAGGGCGGGGGAGACCCAGTACTTC	CSVVRAGETQYF